These 19 T cell receptor beta chains were all obtained from the same sample, sequenced in a study of cytomegalovirus exposure and HLA in healthy donors. In the PCR, 60 Vbeta and 13 Jbeta primers were used. Profiling relied on immunoSEQ multiplex PCR, and the TCRdb table lists in-frame clones only, not all of them. The top ten hold under 5% of the sample, which has some 100,000 clones, 79% seen once. Sequenced: PBMCs. Every receptor here comes from a female donor in good health and CMV-seropositive.

The chain has TRBV29-1 and TRBJ2-1; D is ambiguous. The CDR3 covers 13 residues. V lost 4 bases and J 6 bases, leaving 13 bases between the germline ends. Germline assignment: CDR1 SQVTM and CDR2 ANQGSEA. CDR3 in DNA: TGCAGCGTTGTTCATGTGGTCGGCAATGAGCAGTTCTTC. It is translated as CSVVHVVGNEQFF.

The chain is built from TRBV10-2 and TRBJ2-5; TRBD2 aligns across 9 bases. Germline values: CDR1 WSHSY, CDR2 SAAADI. The CDR3 is 15 residues long. V lost 7 bases to trimming and J lost 2 bases; unmatched junction nucleotides: 8. CDR3 in amino acids: CASTRGGGDQETQYF. The DNA for the CDR3 is TGCGCCAGCACCAGAGGCGGGGGGGATCAAGAGACCCAGTACTTC.

The chain carries TRBV7-9 and TRBJ2-7; 10 bases align to TRBD2. V shed 7 bases and J 7 bases; nucleotides not matched to a gene: 1. Germline-derived CDR1 and CDR2 are SEHNR and FQNEAQ (reference sequence). The CDR3 length is 11 residues. CDR3 in DNA: TGTGCCAGCACACTAGCGGGGGAGCAGTACTTC. This encodes CASTLAGEQYF.

The chain recombines TRBV30 with TRBJ2-1; D is perhaps TRBD1 (6 bases). This CDR3 has 13 residues. Between the trimmed V and J ends, which lost 1 base and 2 bases, there was a span of 6 bases. Germline values: CDR1 GTSNPN, CDR2 SVGIG (reference sequence). This chain's CDR3 is CAWSEGAYNEQFF. CDR3 bases: TGTGCCTGGAGTGAGGGGGCCTACAATGAGCAGTTCTTC.

This chain uses TRBV9 with TRBJ2-1; 11 bases match TRBD2. V trimming: 3 bases; J trimming: 5 bases; junction bases outside the gene matches: 1. Germline V CDR1 and CDR2: SGDLS, YYNGEE. The CDR3 extends over 14 amino acids. CDR3: CASSGLAGHNEQFF. The CDR3 coding sequence is TGTGCCAGCAGCGGACTAGCGGGGCACAATGAGCAGTTCTTC. Drawing the rest from reference TRBV9 and TRBJ2-1, the complete variable domain is DSGVTQTPKHLITATGQRVTLRCSPRSGDLSVYWYQQSLDQGLQFLIQYYNGEERAKGNILERFSAQQFPDLHSELNLSSLELGDSALYFCASSGLAGHNEQFFGPGTRLTVL.

This clone showed up just a few times. The chain employs TRBV10-2 and TRBJ1-2, with 7 bases aligning to TRBD1. The CDR3 is 12 amino acids. Trimming at V came to 6 bases and at J to 8 bases, leaving 6 bases not matched to a gene. The germline gives CDR1 WSHSY, CDR2 SAAADI. CDR3 protein: CASSQYRGGYTF. The DNA of the CDR3 is TGCGCCAGCAGCCAATACAGGGGAGGCTACACCTTC.

This clone was seen only a few times. The chain uses TRBV30 and TRBJ2-5; D gene unclear. This CDR3 is 11 amino acids long. In germline, CDR1 is GTSNPN, CDR2 SVGIG (reference sequence). The ends were cut back, 2 bases at V and 4 bases at J, with 5 bases in the middle. The CDR3 spells CAWSSVETQYF. As DNA, the CDR3 is TGTGCCTGGAGTTCGGTAGAGACCCAGTACTTC.

The chain combines TRBV21-1 with TRBJ2-1; TRBD2 was called by the table and not checked on the DNA. TRBV21-1 is described as a pseudogene. The CDR3 sequence is 16 residues long. CDR3 coding DNA: TGTGCCAGCAGCAAAGTGTCTGCGGGGTCGAACAATGAGCAGTTCTTC. Translating it yields CASSKVSAGSNNEQFF.

This chain's CDR3 is CASSWRPGTSTDTQYF. The CDR3 nucleotides are TGCGCCAGCAGCTGGAGGCCAGGGACTAGCACAGATACGCAGTATTTT. This chain joins TRBV5-1 and TRBJ2-3, with TRBD2 as a possible D gene (6 bases). In germline, CDR1 is SGHRS, CDR2 YFSETQ. This CDR3 has 16 amino acids. V lost 3 bases and J 0 bases, leaving 14 bases between the germline ends.

Concerning this clone: Germline is not matched at one junction end, which may reflect a read error. V is TRBV19 and J is TRBJ2-4, with D hard to call. The CDR3 is 14 residues long. CDR1 and CDR2 (germline): LNHDA, SQIVND (reference sequence). CDR3 residues: CASSPRKSKNSQYF. CDR3 DNA sequence: TGTGCCAGTAGTCCCCGGAAGTCCAAAAACAGTCAGTACTTC.

This chain uses TRBV30 with TRBJ1-1, with TRBD1 as a possible D gene (5 bases). The germline V gene has CDR1 GTSNPN and CDR2 SVGIG (reference sequence). Between the trimmed V and J ends, which lost 5 bases and 1 base, there was a span of 8 bases. CDR3 length: 12 residues. CDR3 in DNA: TGTGCCTGGGACAGAAAGAACACTGAAGCTTTCTTT. It encodes CAWDRKNTEAFF. Full variable domain (rest looked up from reference TRBV30 and TRBJ1-1): SQTIHQWPATLVQPVGSPLSLECTVEGTSNPNLYWYRQAAGRGLQLLFYSVGIGQISSEVPQNLSASRPQDRQFILSSKKLLLSDSGFYLCAWDRKNTEAFFGQGTRLTVV.

The chain couples TRBV4-2 to TRBJ2-5; TRBD1 agrees at 7 bases. The CDR3 runs 15 residues. V shed 4 bases and J 1 base; nucleotides not matched to a gene: 6. Germline CDR1 reads LGHNA; CDR2 reads YNFKEQ. CDR3 loop: CASSRTTGTQETQYF. The CDR3 DNA reads TGTGCCAGCAGCCGCACGACAGGGACCCAAGAGACCCAGTACTTC.

The table lists this clone with a count of one. The chain has TRBV6-6 and TRBJ1-6, with no clear D. V shed 7 bases and J shed 10 bases, with 20 bases lying between them. Looked up from germline, CDR1 is MNHNY and CDR2 is SVGAGI (reference sequence). This CDR3 region has 15 residues. In DNA, the CDR3 is TGTGCCAGCATCGGTCCAAGGAAGTCGGGGTCACCCCTCCACTTT. Its translation: CASIGPRKSGSPLHF.

The CDR3 DNA reads as TGTGCCAGCAGTGAAGGGGGAGGGGGTAGCAATCAGCCCCAGCATTTT. Protein sequence: CASSEGGGGSNQPQHF. The rearrangement uses TRBV6-1 and TRBJ1-5; TRBD1 is a possible D gene (6 bases). V lost 1 base, J lost 0 bases, and 10 bases lay in between. This CDR3 region has 16 residues. Germline CDR1 reads MNHNS; CDR2 reads SASEGT.

The rearrangement links TRBV9 to TRBJ1-2; 7 bases fit TRBD1. The germline V gene encodes CDR1 SGDLS and CDR2 YYNGEE. The CDR3 runs 17 residues. V shed 4 bases and J 2 bases; nucleotides not matched to a gene: 14. CDR3 protein: CASSPRGGDSPNYGYTF. In nucleotides, the CDR3 is TGTGCCAGCAGCCCCAGAGGAGGGGACAGCCCAAACTATGGCTACACCTTC.

The chain links TRBV2 to TRBJ2-5; 8 positions match TRBD2. The J call may be in error: the DNA end matches TRBJ2-7 better. Germline values: CDR1 SNHLY, CDR2 FYNNEI. The CDR3 runs 17 residues. The CDR3: CASTQRISGAATYEQYF. CDR3 DNA: TGTGCCAGCACCCAAAGGATTAGCGGGGCTGCGACGTACGAGCAGTACTTC.

V gene TRBV2 combines with J gene TRBJ1-4; possibly TRBD1 for D (5 bases). Trimming removed 5 bases at V and 5 bases at J, with 12 bases between. CDR1 and CDR2 from the germline V gene are SNHLY and FYNNEI. The CDR3 consists of 14 residues. For the CDR3, the DNA is TGTGCCAGCAGTCCCGACAGCTTAAATGAAAAACTGTTTTTT. It is translated as CASSPDSLNEKLFF. Using reference TRBV2 and TRBJ1-4 for the parts outside the CDR3, the full variable domain is EPEVTQTPSHQVTQMGQEVILRCVPISNHLYFYWYRQILGQKVEFLVSFYNNEISEKSEIFDDQFSVERPDGSNFTLKIRSTKLEDSAMYFCASSPDSLNEKLFFGSGTQLSVL.

This chain joins TRBV6-5 and TRBJ1-5, with 7 positions matching TRBD1. With 6 bases clipped from V and 6 bases from J, the junction kept 8 bases outside the gene matches. Germline lookup yields CDR1 MNHEY and CDR2 SVGAGI. CDR3 length equals 14 residues. The CDR3 here is CASRGRGVSQPQHF. The DNA of the CDR3 is TGTGCCAGCAGAGGCAGGGGGGTCTCTCAGCCCCAGCATTTT.

The rearrangement uses TRBV25-1 and TRBJ1-3; no clear D. The CDR3 length is 15 residues. The germline V and J ends were trimmed by 6 bases and 0 bases, with 12 bases remaining between them. CDR1 and CDR2 (germline): MGHDK, SYGVNS. The CDR3 DNA follows: TGTGCCAGCAGGGGCTTACAGTCCTCTGGAAACACCATATATTTT. It yields the protein CASRGLQSSGNTIYF.